The 13 T cell receptor beta chains below all came from one sample that was sequenced in a study of tumor and adjacent non-tumor tissue in lung cancer. No cell sorting was done before RNA was extracted from the tissue. Distant lung tissue was collected more than 3 cm away from the tumor edge. TCRbeta libraries were built with three rounds of nested PCR, modified from ARM-PCR. TCRdb reanalysed the multiplex PCR reads using MiXCR and keeps one entry per CDR3 protein. The table lists tens of thousands of distinct CDR3 sequences, over 60% of them singletons. Sequenced sample: distant non-tumor lung tissue. The receptors come from a man in his sixties or seventies with non-small cell lung cancer.

As for this clonotype: Its ends do not fully match the called genes, so a read error is possible. The gene calls are TRBV6-5 and TRBJ1-2; 9 bases map to TRBD1. Germline-derived CDR1 and CDR2 are MNHEY and SVGAGI. There are 17 residues in the CDR3. CDR3 region: CVSMGVSGTGGFYGYTF. CDR3 coding DNA: TGTGTCAGCATGGGCGTCAGTGGAACAGGGGGCTTCTATGGCTACACCTTC.

To note about this clonotype: The junction and the germline gene differ at one end; a read error may be behind it. V and J are TRBV4-2 and TRBJ2-7, with D maybe TRBD2 (6 bases). The length of the CDR3 is 16 residues. The germline gives CDR1 LGHNA, CDR2 YNFKEQ. In DNA, the CDR3 is TGTGCCAACAGCCAAGGGTCGCGGGGCGCATTCTACGAGCAGTACTTC. This translates into CANSQGSRGAFYEQYF.

The sample holds one count of this clonotype. The rearrangement joins TRBV11-3 to TRBJ1-1; 7 positions match TRBD1. Trimming removed 3 bases from V and 14 bases from J; junction bases left unmatched: 21. The CDR3 is 16 amino acids. In germline, CDR1 is SGHNT, CDR2 YENEEA. The CDR3 DNA reads as TGTGCCAGCAGCTTTAGGGACAGAATCATGAAAACTGAAGAATTCTTT. Translation gives CASSFRDRIMKTEEFF.

For this clonotype: A read error may produce the germline difference seen at one junction end. The chain links TRBV11-2 to TRBJ2-1; 10 nucleotides match TRBD1. This CDR3 comprises 16 residues. Germline CDR1 reads SGHAT; CDR2 reads FQNNGV. DNA of the CDR3: TGTGTCAGCAGTTCGGTCGGGACAGGGGATATCAATGAGCAGTTCTTC. The encoded protein is CVSSSVGTGDINEQFF.

Comment on this clonotype: The conserved phenylalanine or tryptophan is not found at the CDR3 terminus, so this likely reflects a read error. J is TRBJ1-4 and V is TRBV28; a possible D gene is TRBD1 (5 bases). This CDR3 spans 14 amino acids. Trimming cost V 4 bases and J 8 bases, with 14 bases left between them. Germline CDR1 is MDHEN and CDR2 is SYDVKM. CDR3 residues: CASSWIGELEKLFL. The CDR3 nucleotides read TGTGCCAGCAGTTGGATAGGGGAATTGGAAAAACTGTTTCTT.

This clonotype was detected once. A junction end diverges from the germline sequence, so it may reflect a read error. This chain joins TRBV12-3 or TRBV12-4 and TRBJ2-4, with D perhaps matching TRBD2 (5 bases). This CDR3 has 15 amino acids. The CDR3 spells CVSSQQRLAKNIQYF. CDR3 nucleotide sequence: TGTGTCAGCAGTCAGCAGCGGCTAGCCAAAAACATTCAGTACTTC.

As to this clonotype: This may stem from a read error, because a much larger clone lies one nucleotide away. V is TRBV20-1 and J is TRBJ2-1; TRBD2 is a possible D gene (5 bases). The CDR3 is 11 residues long. CDR1 is DFQATT, CDR2 SNEGSKA, per germline (reference sequence). This chain's CDR3 is CIAGLANEQFF. The DNA for the CDR3 is TGCATTGCTGGGCTAGCCAATGAGCAGTTCTTC.

In the case of this clonotype: The junction departs from germline at one end; a sequencing error may be responsible. The rearrangement uses TRBV6-5 and TRBJ2-6, with D tentatively TRBD1 (6 bases). The CDR3 contains 17 residues. The germline V gene has CDR1 MNHEY and CDR2 SVGAGI. The DNA for the CDR3 is TGTCCCAGCAGTTACGGGACATGGGGCTCTGGGGCCAACGTCCTGACTTTC. It specifies CPSSYGTWGSGANVLTF.

With respect to this clonotype: At one of its ends the junction is not consistent with the germline gene, which may arise from a read error. CDR3 coding DNA: TGCAGCGCCGGGACTAGTATATGCGGGGAGCCGTTTTTT. This codes for CSAGTSICGEPFF. V usage is TRBV29-1 and J usage is TRBJ2-2; 8 bases line up with TRBD2. Per the germline V gene, CDR1 is SQVTM and CDR2 is ANQGSEA. There are 13 residues in the CDR3.

Notes on this clonotype: This clone may be a read error of a much larger clone one base away. The rearrangement joins TRBV20-1 to TRBJ1-5; a possible D gene is TRBD1 (6 bases). With 4 bases removed from V and 11 bases from J, the gap between germline ends came to 18 bases. The CDR3 runs 13 residues. The germline V gene has CDR1 DFQATT and CDR2 SNEGSKA (reference sequence). CDR3 in amino acids: CSATNRDWKSQHF. The DNA of the CDR3 is TGCAGTGCTACGAACAGGGATTGGAAGTCCCAGCATTTT.

The table lists this clonotype with a few counts. This may stem from a read error, because a much larger clone lies one nucleotide away. The chain recombines TRBV20-1 with TRBJ2-2; D may be TRBD2 (7 bases). The length of the CDR3 is 14 residues. CDR1 and CDR2 from the germline V gene are DFQATT and SNEGSKA (reference sequence). CDR3 DNA: TGCAGTGCAGAGGGGGGGGGTTTCACCCGGGAGCTGTTTTTT. It specifies CSAEGGGFTRELFF.

A word on this clonotype: An end of the junction does not agree with germline; a read error may underlie this. This rearrangement joins TRBV13 to TRBJ2-7; D is unresolved. CDR3 length equals 17 residues. Germline V gene data show CDR1 as PRHDT and CDR2 as FYEKMQ (reference sequence). The CDR3 sequence is CASSPHPGKDASYGQYF. In DNA form, the CDR3 reads TGTGCCAGCAGCCCCCATCCCGGCAAGGACGCCTCCTACGGGCAGTACTTC.

The chain joins TRBV11-1 to TRBJ1-1, with TRBD1 matching over 9 bases. CDR3 length equals 14 residues. Trimming at V came to 5 bases and at J to 6 bases, leaving 7 bases not matched to a gene. Germline-derived CDR1 and CDR2 are SGHAT and FQDESV (reference sequence). The CDR3 DNA reads TGTGCCAGCAGCGGGCAACAGGGGGCCGCTGAAGCTTTCTTT. Protein: CASSGQQGAAEAFF.